A selection of T cell receptor beta chains follows, all from one sample in a study of blood T cell repertoires in COVID-19. Here immunoSEQ multiplex PCR was the method, and the copy in TCRdb shows in-frame clones only, minus some. The table shows 53,000 or so clones, with around 83% occurring only once. The material sequenced was peripheral blood. The receptors here all came from a man between 65 and 79 years old with active COVID-19. The CDR3 runs from the conserved cysteine through the conserved F or W. The D gene is left open where the match is weak. Rows may omit the clone size; those that give it use once, few, many or a size class.

>TRBJ2-7|TRBV5-4|.|few|9
TGTGCCAGCAGCCGGGTGCAGTACTTC
CASSRVQYF
>TRBJ2-7|TRBV5-5|TRBD1|.|15
TGTGCCAGCAGCGCAACAGGGGTACCCTCCTACGAGCAGTACTTC
CASSATGVPSYEQYF
>TRBJ1-4|TRBV5-4|TRBD1|.|15
TGTGCCAGCAGCACATCCGGGACAGGGCGTGAAAAACTGTTTTTT
CASSTSGTGREKLFF
>TRBJ1-1|TRBV9|.|.|15
TGTGCCAGCAGCCCGGCGCAGGGTAGTTGGACTGAAGCTTTCTTT
CASSPAQGSWTEAFF
>TRBJ1-5|TRBV3-1/TRBV3-2|.|.|13
TGTGCCAGCAGCCAAGGGCCAGATCAGCCCCAGCATTTT
CASSQGPDQPQHF
>TRBJ1-2|TRBV19|TRBD1|.|14
TGTGCCAGTAGACCCGGGACAGGGGGTTTCGGCTACACCTTC
CASRPGTGGFGYTF
>TRBJ2-2|TRBV9|.|.|15
TGTGCCAGCAGCGTAGCAGGGGACCACACCGGGGAGCTGTTTTTT
CASSVAGDHTGELFF
>TRBJ1-5|TRBV4-2|TRBD1|.|14
TGTGCCAGCAGCCCCACAGGGGTAAATCAGCCCCAGCATTTT
CASSPTGVNQPQHF
>TRBJ1-1|TRBV7-9|TRBD1|.|14
TGTGCCAGCGGGGTGGACAGGTTGAACACTGAAGCTTTCTTT
CASGVDRLNTEAFF
>TRBJ1-1|TRBV11-3|TRBD1|.|13
TGTGCCAGCAGCCCGGGACAGGTAACTGAAGCTTTCTTT
CASSPGQVTEAFF
>TRBJ1-1|TRBV18|TRBD1|.|15
TGTGCCAGCTCACCACCGACAGGGCTAACAACTGAAGCTTTCTTT
CASSPPTGLTTEAFF
>TRBJ2-3|TRBV2|.|.|14
TGTGCCAGCAACGACCGACAGGGCACAGATACGCAGTATTTT
CASNDRQGTDTQYF
>TRBJ2-3|TRBV18|.|.|11
TGTGCCAGCCAGGGCTCCGATACGCAGTATTTT
CASQGSDTQYF
>TRBJ1-5|TRBV18|.|.|14
TGTGCCAGCTCAACCCGGGAGCAGGAGCTTCCCCAGCATTTT
CASSTREQELPQHF
>TRBJ2-7|TRBV4-2|TRBD1|once|14
TGTGCCAGCAGCCAAGCCAGGGGGTCCTACGAGCAGTACTTC
CASSQARGSYEQYF
>TRBJ1-1|TRBV7-3|TRBD1|few|13
TGTGCCAGCAGCCAGGACAGGGACACTGAAGCTTTCTTT
CASSQDRDTEAFF
>TRBJ2-5|TRBV4-3|.|.|13
TGCGCCAGCAGCCCGGGGGTGCGGGAGACCCAGTACTTC
CASSPGVRETQYF
>TRBJ2-1|TRBV5-4|TRBD2|.|17
TGTGCCAGCAGCTTTCCAGCGGGGGGGCCTAAGGTGAATGAGCAGTTCTTC
CASSFPAGGPKVNEQFF
>TRBJ1-2|TRBV9|TRBD1|.|14
TGTGCCAGCAGCGGCGGGACAGAAAACTATGGCTACACCTTC
CASSGGTENYGYTF
>TRBJ1-1|TRBV7-2|.|.|13
TGTGCCAGCAGCCCCCGCGGAGGAGCTGAAGCTTTCTTT
CASSPRGGAEAFF
>TRBJ1-4|TRBV6-5|TRBD1|.|14
TGTGCCAGCAGAGGACAGGGGTGGGAAGAAAAACTGTTTTTT
CASRGQGWEEKLFF
>TRBJ2-3|TRBV14|.|.|14
TGTGCCAGCAACACCGGGTCCATCAGAGATACGCAGTATTTT
CASNTGSIRDTQYF
>TRBJ1-1|TRBV7-2|TRBD1|.|13
TGTGCCAGCAGAGGACAGGCAGGCTTCCAAGCTTTCTTT
CASRGQAGFQAFF
>TRBJ2-5|TRBV7-9|TRBD2|once|16
TGTGCCAGCAGCATGGGGAGGGATCCACTCCCAGAGACCCAGTACTTC
CASSMGRDPLPETQYF
>TRBJ2-3|TRBV2|.|.|13
TGTGCCAGCACCTTTTTTGAGGTAGATACGCAGTATTTT
CASTFFEVDTQYF
>TRBJ2-5|TRBV10-3|.|.|15
TGTGCCATCAGGCGGGTCGGTGGGGGCGGTGAGACCCAGTACTTC
CAIRRVGGGGETQYF
>TRBJ1-6|TRBV6-5|TRBD1|once|13
TGTGCCAGCAGTCGGGACAGTGATTCACCCCTCCACTTT
CASSRDSDSPLHF
>TRBJ1-2|TRBV19|TRBD1|.|13
TGTGCCAGTAGTAAACAGGGGGGCTATGGCTACACCTTC
CASSKQGGYGYTF
>TRBJ1-4|TRBV5-1|TRBD1|once|19
TGCGCCAGCACCTATGCGCACCCGGACAGGGGGCTCGCTAATGAAAAACTGTTTTTT
CASTYAHPDRGLANEKLFF
>TRBJ2-5|TRBV6-2/TRBV6-3|TRBD2|.|17
TGTGCCAGCAGTAACCCCCCTAGCGGGGGGCCCGGGGAGACCCAGTACTTC
CASSNPPSGGPGETQYF
>TRBJ1-1|TRBV15|.|once|17
TGTGCCACCAGCAGAGGAGGGGGGGACACCTCAAGCGCTGAAGCTTTCTTT
CATSRGGGDTSSAEAFF
>TRBJ1-5|TRBV7-2|TRBD1|.|16
TGTGCCAGCAGCTTGGCCGGGACAGGGATCCGTCAGCCCCAGCATTTT
CASSLAGTGIRQPQHF
>TRBJ1-1|TRBV19|TRBD1|.|14
TGTGCCAGTACCCCGGGACAGGGGGCTGGTGAAGCTTTCTTT
CASTPGQGAGEAFF
>TRBJ1-2|TRBV14|.|.|16
TGTGCCAGCAGCCCGTATAGGCCTGGGGACTTCTATGGCTACACCTTC
CASSPYRPGDFYGYTF
>TRBJ2-5|TRBV18|TRBD1|.|15
TGTGCCAGCTCACCGGGACAGAAACCCCAAGAGACCCAGTACTTC
CASSPGQKPQETQYF
>TRBJ2-1|TRBV18|.|once|12
TGTGCCAGCTCACCGGACAGCAATGAGCAGTTCTTC
CASSPDSNEQFF
>TRBJ2-5|TRBV12-3/TRBV12-4|.|.|12
TGTGCCAGCAGTTTACGGGGTGAGACCCAGTACTTC
CASSLRGETQYF
>TRBJ1-1|TRBV15|.|.|13
TGTGCCACCAGCCCTACGTGGGGCTCTGAAGCTTTCTTT
CATSPTWGSEAFF
>TRBJ1-1|TRBV30|.|.|13
TGTGCCTGGACCCCAGGGGCGGGCACTGAAGCTTTCTTT
CAWTPGAGTEAFF
>TRBJ2-7|TRBV7-8|.|.|16
TGTGCCAGCAGCTTAGGCGGCCGGGGTAATTCCTACGAGCAGTACTTC
CASSLGGRGNSYEQYF
>TRBJ1-2|TRBV6-2/TRBV6-3|.|.|15
TGTGCCAGCAGCCGCCAAACAGGGCTCGGCTATGGCTACACCTTC
CASSRQTGLGYGYTF
>TRBJ1-6|TRBV6-2/TRBV6-3|.|.|14
TGTGCCAGCAGTAACGGACAGCTTAATTCACCCCTCCACTTT
CASSNGQLNSPLHF
>TRBJ1-1|TRBV19|TRBD1|few|18
TGTGCCAGTAGCGCCCACCTGGGACAGGGTCCCATGAACACTGAAGCTTTCTTT
CASSAHLGQGPMNTEAFF
>TRBJ2-7|TRBV27|.|.|14
TGTGCCAGCAAGGACACCTTTCTTCCCTACGAGCAGTACTTC
CASKDTFLPYEQYF
>TRBJ2-7|TRBV6-5|.|.|15
TGTGCCAGCAGTTCCACCGACAGGTCCGCCTACGAGCAGTACTTC
CASSSTDRSAYEQYF
>TRBJ2-7|TRBV9|TRBD1|.|16
TGTGCCAGGGGTTACTTACGGGACAGGGTCTCCTACGAGCAGTACTTC
CARGYLRDRVSYEQYF
>TRBJ1-2|TRBV25-1|.|.|12
TGTGCCAGCCAGGGATACGCTTATGGCTACACCTTC
CASQGYAYGYTF
>TRBJ2-7|TRBV7-8|.|.|12
TGTGCCAGCCGGGACAACACCTACGAGCAGTACTTC
CASRDNTYEQYF
>TRBJ2-4|TRBV19|TRBD1|once|17
TGTGCCAGTAGTCCCGAGACAGGGGCGCTAGCCAAAAACATTCAGTACTTC
CASSPETGALAKNIQYF
>TRBJ1-2|TRBV18|.|few|17
TGTGCCAGCTCACCGACCGTCGACAGGACAGCTAACTATGGCTACACCTTC
CASSPTVDRTANYGYTF